This T cell receptor beta chain was sequenced for a study of T cells in Graves' hyperthyroidism and ophthalmopathy. General study findings and limits: In the blood, most expanded thyroid clonotypes above 0.001 appeared as well. Ophthalmopathy stood apart from stable hyperthyroidism in a 13 V-J model.

Lactation, pregnancy, other autoimmune disease or uncontrolled infection led to exclusion of patients. Diagnoses were made from clinical symptoms, serum measures (thyroxine and TRAb), thyroid ultrasound and orbital computed tomography. This clonotype was seen a handful of times. The antigen remains undetermined. Amplification of TCR beta CDR3 regions used RNA as the template. RT-PCR in the first round (using the HTBI primer set) targeted the TCR CDR3. TCRdb called the multiplex PCR reads again in MiXCR, with one record for every CDR3 protein. Among about 510,000 distinct CDR3 sequences listed, 46% were seen once. The CDR3 is 12 residues long. V was clipped by 1 base and J by 9 bases, with 10 bases between them. The germline V gene has CDR1 SNHLY and CDR2 FYNNEI.

The sequencing input was peripheral blood or thyroid tissue (not recorded which). The chain is built from TRBV2 and TRBJ2-7; D gene uncertain. This receptor was identified in an adult woman with Graves' disease, either hyperthyroidism or ophthalmopathy (not recorded which). CDR3 DNA: TGTGCCAGCAGTGAAGAGAAGGCCGGGCAGTACTTC. Translation gives CASSEEKAGQYF.